These 29 T cell receptor beta chains were all obtained from the same sample, sequenced in a study of OX40 agonist ivuxolimab in advanced cancers. Library construction relied on the immunoSEQ multiplex PCR assay. TCRdb stores this immuneACCESS table with in-frame sequences only. Part of the clones is absent; in the studies checked, under half of the shortfall reflects unresolved V genes, and no reason is known for the rest. The sample table contains about 59,000 clones; only one count was recorded for around 93% of them. The ten most abundant clones make up approximately 18% of the sample. The material was CD4+ or CD8+ T cells sorted from blood, obtained in a trial of the OX40 agonist ivuxolimab. The origin of the receptors is an adult with an advanced solid tumor such as melanoma, head and neck, liver or kidney cancer.

The rearrangement links TRBV29-1 to TRBJ1-1; D call uncertain. The CDR3 length is 14 residues. Looked up from germline, CDR1 is SQVTM and CDR2 is ANQGSEA. Trimming took 1 base from V and 1 from J, leaving 10 bases between them. The CDR3 reads CSVEAEVWNTEAFF. Written as DNA, the CDR3 is TGCAGCGTTGAAGCGGAGGTGTGGAACACTGAAGCTTTCTTT.

This clone was seen a single time. V and J are TRBV13 and TRBJ1-1; no clear D gene. The V gene lost 3 bases and the J gene lost 1 base, with 12 bases spanning the gap. CDR1 PRHDT and CDR2 FYEKMQ come from the germline V gene (reference sequence). This CDR3 is built from 15 residues. The CDR3 loop reads CASSFLSLRNTEAFF. DNA of the CDR3: TGTGCCAGCAGCTTTCTGAGTTTACGGAACACTGAAGCTTTCTTT.

This clone occurred once. This rearrangement joins TRBV9 to TRBJ2-3; D gene unclear. Trimming cost V 0 bases and J 3 bases, with 11 bases left between them. The CDR3 runs to 15 residues. Germline V gene lookup returns CDR1 SGDLS and CDR2 YYNGEE. CDR3 amino acids: CASSVEAGSTDTQYF. The CDR3 DNA follows: TGTGCCAGCAGCGTAGAGGCAGGTAGTACAGATACGCAGTATTTT.

The chain is built from TRBV19 and TRBJ2-1; no clear D. CDR3 length equals 17 residues. CDR1 and CDR2 (germline): LNHDA, SQIVND (reference sequence). V was pared by 7 bases and J by 9 bases, with 28 bases between. The CDR3 DNA reads as TGTGCCAGTACTCAATTCGCCGGACGGAACACCGCGGCTGAGCAGTTCTTC. Translation: CASTQFAGRNTAAEQFF.

The chain couples TRBV7-6 to TRBJ2-2; weak D call: TRBD2 (6 bases). The germline gives CDR1 SGHVS, CDR2 FNYEAQ. This CDR3 comprises 16 residues. V dropped 2 bases and J dropped 6 bases, with 16 bases sitting between them. Written as DNA, the CDR3 is TGTGCCAGCAGCTTATGGGCGGGACCGCTTGCCGGGGAGCTGTTTTTT. Its translation is CASSLWAGPLAGELFF.

CDR3 sequence: CASSPGDLREKLFF. CDR3 in DNA: TGTGCCAGCAGCCCAGGGGATCTCAGAGAAAAACTGTTTTTT. J is TRBJ1-4 and V is TRBV7-2; perhaps TRBD1 as D (6 bases). The CDR3 has 14 residues. Deletions cut 5 bases from V and 8 bases from J, with 15 bases between. Germline CDR1 and CDR2: SGHTA and FQGNSA.

This chain links TRBV27 with TRBJ2-4, with 7 bases fitting TRBD1. The CDR3 is 12 amino acids. Germline V gene data show CDR1 as MNHEY and CDR2 as SMNVEV (reference sequence). V shed 6 bases and J 6 bases; nucleotides not matched to a gene: 2. The CDR3 DNA reads as TGTGCCAGCAGCGGGACAGCAAACATTCAGTACTTC. The encoded protein is CASSGTANIQYF.

The chain recombines TRBV30 with TRBJ2-3; 9 bases are a match to TRBD2. The germline V gene has CDR1 GTSNPN and CDR2 SVGIG (reference sequence). CDR3 size: 13 residues. Germline trimming cut 7 bases from V and 1 base from J; bases unmatched to any gene: 3. The CDR3 sequence: CAFRTSGTDTQYF. CDR3 coding DNA: TGTGCCTTCCGGACTAGCGGCACAGATACGCAGTATTTT.

With regard to this clone: The junction departs from the called germline gene at one end, perhaps through a read error. V and J are TRBV7-7 and TRBJ2-3; D is possibly TRBD1 (6 bases). Germline loops: CDR1 SSHAT, CDR2 FNYEAQ (reference sequence). This CDR3 spans 14 amino acids. CDR3 bases: TGTGCTAGCAGCTTAGGACAGAGCACAGATACGCAGTATTTT. Translated: CASSLGQSTDTQYF.

The chain employs TRBV10-3 and TRBJ2-7, with 10 bases lining up with TRBD1. The trim removed 3 bases at V and 3 bases at J, leaving 5 bases unmatched. The CDR3 is 15 amino acids. The germline V gene encodes CDR1 ENHRY and CDR2 SYGVKD. CDR3 region: CAISDRQGALYEQYF. For the CDR3, the DNA is TGTGCCATCAGTGATAGACAGGGGGCCCTCTACGAGCAGTACTTC.

The gene calls are TRBV21-1 and TRBJ2-2; the listed D gene, TRBD2, was not tested against the DNA. TRBV21-1 corresponds to a pseudogene. CDR3 length: 20 amino acids. CDR3 DNA sequence: TGTGCCAGCCCTTTTCCGGGCCCTAGCGGGGGGCACGCGAACACCGGGGAGCTGTTTTTT. As protein: CASPFPGPSGGHANTGELFF.

This sequence joins TRBV27 and TRBJ1-2, with TRBD1 matching over 9 bases. The V segment lost 3 bases and the J segment 7 bases; nucleotides outside the gene matches: 3. Germline V gene sequence: CDR1 MNHEY, CDR2 SMNVEV (reference sequence). The CDR3 has 13 amino acids. CDR3 nucleotides: TGTGCCAGCAGTTTTGGGACAGGGCTTGGCTACACCTTC. Its translation is CASSFGTGLGYTF.

The V and J genes are TRBV28 and TRBJ2-2; the D is unclear. Trimming pared 2 bases from V and 2 bases from J, leaving 9 bases between. The germline CDR1 and CDR2 sequences are MDHEN and SYDVKM. CDR3 length: 15 amino acids. The DNA of the CDR3 is TGTGCCAGCAGTTTACTCCAAGATAACACCGGGGAGCTGTTTTTT. Residues: CASSLLQDNTGELFF.

The chain carries TRBV28 and TRBJ2-5; D may be TRBD1 (5 bases). Trimming removed 3 bases from V and 0 bases from J, with 14 bases in between. The germline CDR1 and CDR2 sequences are MDHEN and SYDVKM. CDR3 size: 16 residues. CDR3 in DNA: TGTGCCAGCAGTTTTTCAGGACACACGTACCAAGAGACCCAGTACTTC. Translation gives CASSFSGHTYQETQYF.

V gene TRBV19 combines with J gene TRBJ2-7, with no clear D. V was clipped by 5 bases and J by 0 bases, with 11 bases between them. Germline CDR1 LNHDA, CDR2 SQIVND (reference sequence). This CDR3 is built from 14 residues. CDR3 in amino acids: CASSYTLPSYEQYF. Written as DNA, the CDR3 is TGTGCCAGTAGTTATACCTTGCCCTCCTACGAGCAGTACTTC.

V is TRBV4-3 and J is TRBJ2-7, with TRBD1 matching over 7 bases. Germline values: CDR1 LGHNA, CDR2 YSLEER. The CDR3 is 15 amino acids. J lost 5 bases, V lost 5 bases, and 12 bases had no gene match. The CDR3 reads CASSGNRGHSNEQYF. CDR3 bases: TGCGCCAGCAGCGGAAACAGGGGTCATTCCAACGAGCAGTACTTC.

The rearrangement uses TRBV13 and TRBJ2-1; perhaps TRBD2 as D (6 bases). The CDR3 extends over 15 amino acids. The germline gives CDR1 PRHDT, CDR2 FYEKMQ (reference sequence). The V gene lost 1 base and the J gene lost 6 bases, with 13 bases spanning the gap. This CDR3 is CASSLETGVGNEQFF. Here the CDR3 DNA reads TGTGCCAGCAGCTTAGAGACGGGAGTGGGCAATGAGCAGTTCTTC. Filled out from reference TRBV13 and TRBJ2-1, the complete variable domain reads AAGVIQSPRHLIKEKRETATLKCYPIPRHDTVYWYQQGPGQDPQFLISFYEKMQSDKGSIPDRFSAQQFSDYHSELNMSSLELGDSALYFCASSLETGVGNEQFFGPGTRLTVL.

V gene TRBV5-6 combines with J gene TRBJ2-7; 9 bases are shared with TRBD1. CDR3 length: 16 amino acids. CDR1 is SGHDT, CDR2 YYEEEE, per germline. V shed 4 bases, J shed 2 bases, and the junction held 10 bases outside the gene matches. The CDR3 DNA reads as TGTGCCAGCAGCAATCCTCCGGGACAGGGTACCTACGAGCAGTACTTC. Amino acids: CASSNPPGQGTYEQYF.

This clone was seen at least ten times. The CDR3 DNA is TGTGCCAGCAGCTCCAGACCTGAGCAGTTCTTC. Translation gives CASSSRPEQFF. The chain uses TRBV14 and TRBJ2-1; D not certain. This CDR3 region has 11 residues. Trimming took off 5 bases at V and 9 bases at J, with 8 bases between the two ends. Per germline, CDR1 SGHDN and CDR2 FVKESK.

The V call is TRBV1, the J call TRBJ2-7; the table's D call, TRBD2, has no DNA check behind it. TRBV1 is marked as a pseudogene. The CDR3 extends over 20 amino acids. CDR3 DNA sequence: TGCACCAGCAGCCAAGATAGTCAGACTAGCGGGAAGTCAAGCTCCTACGAGCAGTACTTC. This gives the protein CTSSQDSQTSGKSSSYEQYF.

The rearrangement links TRBV28 to TRBJ1-6; the D gene is possibly TRBD1 (6 bases). Germline CDR1 reads MDHEN; CDR2 reads SYDVKM. Between the trimmed V and J ends, which lost 0 bases and 0 bases, there was a span of 12 bases. The CDR3 runs to 18 residues. This CDR3 is CASSLWDSPSSYNSPLHF. For the CDR3, the DNA is TGTGCCAGCAGTTTATGGGACAGTCCATCCTCCTATAATTCACCCCTCCACTTT.

A single count supports this clone. This chain uses TRBV9 with TRBJ2-1; 9 bases fit TRBD2. With V trimmed by 4 bases and J by 0 bases, 17 bases remained unmatched. The V gene's germline CDR1 is SGDLS and CDR2 YYNGEE. The CDR3 runs 20 residues. CDR3 nucleotides: TGTGCCAGCAGCCCTTGGGGGTCTAGCGGGGAAATTATCTCCTACAATGAGCAGTTCTTC. Translation: CASSPWGSSGEIISYNEQFF.

The CDR3 nucleotides are TGTGCCAGCAGCACGGCGGGTGGATCGATCTACGAGCAGTACTTC. Residues: CASSTAGGSIYEQYF. This chain joins TRBV7-6 and TRBJ2-7; TRBD2 might be the D (5 bases). Per the germline V gene, CDR1 is SGHVS and CDR2 is FNYEAQ. V was cut by 5 bases and J by 3 bases, with 17 bases left in between. This CDR3 is built from 15 residues. Variable domain in full (rest from reference TRBV7-6 and TRBJ2-7): GAGVSQSPRYKVTKRGQDVALRCDPISGHVSLYWYRQALGQGPEFLTYFNYEAQQDKSGLPNDRFSAERPEGSISTLTIQRTEQRDSAMYRCASSTAGGSIYEQYFGPGTRLTVT.

This clone was seen just once. The J gene is TRBJ2-7, the V gene TRBV9; D is possibly TRBD2 (6 bases). The CDR3 contains 15 residues. Trimming cost V 0 bases and J 7 bases, with 17 bases left between them. The germline V gene has CDR1 SGDLS and CDR2 YYNGEE. The CDR3: CASSVARDVQEEQYF. CDR3 nucleotides: TGTGCCAGCAGCGTAGCGCGGGACGTACAGGAAGAGCAGTACTTC. The full variable domain, in which reference TRBV9 and TRBJ2-7 provide the parts outside the CDR3, is DSGVTQTPKHLITATGQRVTLRCSPRSGDLSVYWYQQSLDQGLQFLIQYYNGEERAKGNILERFSAQQFPDLHSELNLSSLELGDSALYFCASSVARDVQEEQYFGPGTRLTVT.

The chain employs TRBV11-1 and TRBJ2-7; 7 bases agree with TRBD2. The CDR3 has 15 residues. The V segment lost 3 bases and the J segment 2 bases; nucleotides outside the gene matches: 7. Germline CDR1 is SGHAT and CDR2 is FQDESV (reference sequence). Here the CDR3 DNA reads TGTGCCAGCAGCTTTCGGCGGGAGCGGCCCTACGAGCAGTACTTC. It translates to CASSFRRERPYEQYF.

The chain combines TRBV19 with TRBJ1-5; no clear D gene. Trimming shortened V by 2 bases and J by 7 bases, and 21 bases separated the two germline ends. From germline, CDR1 is LNHDA and CDR2 SQIVND (reference sequence). This CDR3 comprises 17 residues. The CDR3 is CASSIISFGRAEQPQHF. The CDR3 DNA follows: TGTGCCAGTAGTATAATAAGTTTTGGGAGGGCTGAACAGCCCCAGCATTTT. The variable domain in full, with the rest retrieved from reference TRBV19 and TRBJ1-5, is DGGITQSPKYLFRKEGQNVTLSCEQNLNHDAMYWYRQDPGQGLRLIYYSQIVNDFQKGDIAEGYSVSREKKESFPLTVTSAQKNPTAFYLCASSIISFGRAEQPQHFGDGTRLSIL.

The chain recombines TRBV28 with TRBJ2-3, with D unresolved. The V gene's germline CDR1 is MDHEN and CDR2 SYDVKM. Trimming took 4 bases from V and 7 from J, leaving 6 bases between them. The CDR3 consists of 11 residues. This chain's CDR3 is CASSSAYTQYF. The CDR3 region has the DNA TGTGCCAGCAGTTCCGCATATACGCAGTATTTT. Looking up the rest from reference TRBV28 and TRBJ2-3 gives the full variable domain: DVKVTQSSRYLVKRTGEKVFLECVQDMDHENMFWYRQDPGLGLRLIYFSYDVKMKEKGDIPEGYSVSREKKERFSLILESASTNQTSMYLCASSSAYTQYFGPGTRLTVL.

The chain carries TRBV25-1 and TRBJ1-1; D not certain. Trimming cost V 5 bases and J 1 base, with 14 bases left between them. The V gene's germline CDR1 is MGHDK and CDR2 SYGVNS. The CDR3 extends over 15 amino acids. CDR3: CASSLTGSGNTEAFF. Here the CDR3 DNA reads TGTGCCAGCAGTCTTACGGGTAGTGGGAACACTGAAGCTTTCTTT.

This chain links TRBV7-9 with TRBJ2-1; D is uncertain. The CDR3 consists of 14 residues. CDR1 is SEHNR, CDR2 FQNEAQ, per germline (reference sequence). Trimming took off 5 bases at V and 7 bases at J, with 15 bases between the two ends. CDR3 amino acids: CASSPDGIRNEQFF. The CDR3, as DNA: TGTGCCAGCAGCCCGGACGGTATCAGGAATGAGCAGTTCTTC.